The rows below give T cell receptor beta chains drawn from one sample of a study of shared clonotypes between healthy human individuals. Sequenced by immunoSEQ multiplex PCR; TCRdb stores in-frame clones only, minus some. The sample gives hundreds of thousands of clones, around 74% of which show up once; about 1.7% is in the top ten. Material for sequencing was memory CD4+ T cells sorted from blood. The receptor source for this set is a woman aged 25 to 39 in good health. Each CDR3 is given with its conserved first and last residue. Fields, in order: J gene, V gene, D gene, clone size, CDR3 DNA, CDR3 protein. D genes are given only for firm matches. Some rows mark clone size as missing; the rest say once, few, many or name a class of expanded clone.

TRBJ2-1	TRBV2	TRBD2	-	TGTGCCAGCAGACAAACTAGCGGGACCTACAATGAGCAGTTCTTC	CASRQTSGTYNEQFF
TRBJ2-7	TRBV18	-	-	TGTGCCAGCTCACCCCTCGCAGGGGCCTACGAGCAGTACTTC	CASSPLAGAYEQYF
TRBJ2-5	TRBV14	-	-	TGTGCCAGCAGCCAATCCCGGGAGACCCAGTACTTC	CASSQSRETQYF
TRBJ2-1	TRBV6-6	-	-	TGTGCCAGCACTGGAACACCTGTCTCCTACAATGAGCAGTTCTTC	CASTGTPVSYNEQFF
TRBJ1-4	TRBV2	-	-	TGTGCCAGCAACCCGGAGGGGCGGGGTGAAAAACTGTTTTTT	CASNPEGRGEKLFF
TRBJ1-2	TRBV28	TRBD1	-	TGTGCCAGCAGACCGGGACAGGGGCAATATGGCTACACCTTC	CASRPGQGQYGYTF
TRBJ1-4	TRBV6-5	TRBD1	-	TGTGCCAGCAGTGACAGGGGTGGGGAAAAACTGTTTTTT	CASSDRGGEKLFF
TRBJ2-1	TRBV19	-	-	TGTGCCAGTAGTCCCACCGGGACTGGTGGAAGAGAGCAGTTCTTC	CASSPTGTGGREQFF
TRBJ2-1	TRBV2	TRBD1	-	TGTGCCAGCAGTAAAACAGGGGCGAAGAAGTTCTTC	CASSKTGAKKFF
TRBJ2-7	TRBV10-2	-	-	TGCGCCAGCAGGGACGGGGACTACGAGCAGTACTTC	CASRDGDYEQYF
TRBJ2-2	TRBV5-1	-	-	TGCGCCAGCAGCTCACAGGGAACCGGGACTACCGGGGAGCTGTTTTTT	CASSSQGTGTTGELFF
TRBJ2-2	TRBV28	TRBD2	-	TGTGCCAGCGAACCTGTTAGCGGGAGGGACACCGGGGAGCTGTTTTTT	CASEPVSGRDTGELFF
TRBJ2-1	TRBV6-5	-	-	TGTGCCAGCAGAAGGGGACTGAACAATGAGCAGTTCTTC	CASRRGLNNEQFF
TRBJ1-3	TRBV28	-	-	TGTGCCAGCAGCCCCGGACAGCCTGGAAACACCATATATTTT	CASSPGQPGNTIYF
TRBJ2-3	TRBV2	-	-	TGTGCCAGCAGTGAACAAGGGTTTACTGGCGGAACTAGCACAGATACGCAGTATTTT	CASSEQGFTGGTSTDTQYF
TRBJ1-5	TRBV7-8	-	-	TGTGCCAGCAGCGGTTTCCCGGGACACTATAGCAATCAGCCCCAGCATTTT	CASSGFPGHYSNQPQHF
TRBJ2-1	TRBV5-1	TRBD2	-	TGCGCCAGCAGCCCCTGGACTAGCGGGAGGGATGAGCAGTTCTTC	CASSPWTSGRDEQFF
TRBJ2-3	TRBV6-1	TRBD2	-	TGTGCCAGCAGTGAAGCCCGGACTAGCGGGAGCGATACGCAGTATTTT	CASSEARTSGSDTQYF
TRBJ1-1	TRBV7-9	-	-	TGTGCCAGCAGCTTGGCAGGATCGAACACTGAAGCTTTCTTT	CASSLAGSNTEAFF
TRBJ2-1	TRBV18	-	once	TGTGCCAGCTCACTGGGAGGGGGGCCGGATGAGCAGTTCTTC	CASSLGGGPDEQFF
TRBJ2-7	TRBV11-2	-	-	TGTGCCAGCAGCAATCTAGATACCTACGAGCAGTACTTC	CASSNLDTYEQYF
TRBJ1-2	TRBV6-5	TRBD1	-	TGTGCCAGCAGATCAGCCACAGGGGGCTATGGCTACACCTTC	CASRSATGGYGYTF
TRBJ1-2	TRBV7-9	TRBD1	-	TGTGCCAGCAGCAAGGACAGGGGAATCTTTGGCTACACCTTC	CASSKDRGIFGYTF
TRBJ1-2	TRBV7-2	-	-	TGTGCCAGCAGCTTTTTGTTAGGGGATCAGGGCTACACCTTC	CASSFLLGDQGYTF
TRBJ2-7	TRBV5-4	-	-	TGTGCCAGCAGTTGGGACTTAAAATACGAGCAGTACTTC	CASSWDLKYEQYF
TRBJ2-7	TRBV14	-	-	TGTGCCAGCAGCCAGCAGAGTACCTACGAGCAGTACTTC	CASSQQSTYEQYF
TRBJ1-4	TRBV19	-	-	TGTGCCAGCCAAACACTGGGCACGGCAACTAATGAAAAACTGTTTTTT	CASQTLGTATNEKLFF
TRBJ2-1	TRBV10-3	-	once	TGTGCCACAACTAGCACCCATGAGCAGTTCTTC	CATTSTHEQFF
TRBJ1-1	TRBV10-3	-	-	TGTGCCGCCGGGGCGCCAAAAAACACTGAAGCTTTCTTT	CAAGAPKNTEAFF
TRBJ1-1	TRBV19	TRBD1	-	TGTGCCAGTAGCAGACAGGGGAACACTGAAGCTTTCTTT	CASSRQGNTEAFF
TRBJ2-4	TRBV9	-	many	TGTGCCAGCAGCGTAGATTTACTCGGCATTCAGTACTTC	CASSVDLLGIQYF
TRBJ1-1	TRBV6-1	-	few	TGTGCCAGCCGTAGACAGGAAACTGAAGCTTTCTTT	CASRRQETEAFF
TRBJ2-1	TRBV2	TRBD2	-	TGTGCCAGCAGTCCTACAGGACTAGCGGGGAATGAGCAGTTCTTC	CASSPTGLAGNEQFF
TRBJ2-2	TRBV6-7	TRBD2	-	TGTGCCAGCAGAAGGACTAGCGGGAGTTCGGACACCGGGGAGCTGTTTTTT	CASRRTSGSSDTGELFF
TRBJ1-5	TRBV15	TRBD1	-	TGTGCCACCAGCAGACGGACAGGCGCCAATCAGCCCCAGCATTTT	CATSRRTGANQPQHF
TRBJ2-7	TRBV29-1	TRBD1	few	TGCAGCGTCTCACAGGGGGCCACCTACGAGCAGTACTTC	CSVSQGATYEQYF
TRBJ1-5	TRBV28	-	few	TGTGCCAGCACCAAACGGCCCCAGGGCAATCAGCCCCAGCATTTT	CASTKRPQGNQPQHF
TRBJ2-7	TRBV6-1	-	-	TGTGCCAGCAGGGGGCCCTACGAGCAGTACTTC	CASRGPYEQYF
TRBJ2-7	TRBV21-1	-	-	TGTGCCAGCAGCAAAGTTGGCAGGTATTTGATCTCGAGTCCTTACGAGCAGTACTTC	CASSKVGRYLISSPYEQYF
TRBJ2-3	TRBV11-2	-	-	TGTGCCAGCAGCTATCAGGGGGGAGATACGCAGTATTTT	CASSYQGGDTQYF
TRBJ1-1	TRBV5-6	-	-	TGTGCCAGCAGACCGAACAGGGTTTCTGAAGCTTTCTTT	CASRPNRVSEAFF
TRBJ2-7	TRBV4-2	TRBD2	-	TGTGCCAGCAGTAGGCGGACTAGCGGGCAGGGTTCCTACGAGCAGTACTTC	CASSRRTSGQGSYEQYF
TRBJ1-2	TRBV7-9	-	-	TGTGCCAGCAGCTTAGGGCCGGCATATGGCTACACCTTC	CASSLGPAYGYTF
TRBJ1-1	TRBV5-4	-	-	TGTGCCAGCAGCTTGGCTCCGCAGAACACTGAAGCTTTCTTT	CASSLAPQNTEAFF
TRBJ2-1	TRBV4-1	-	-	TGCGCCAGCAGACAAACCTCCGGGGCTAATCAGGGGAATGAGCAGTTCTTC	CASRQTSGANQGNEQFF
TRBJ2-2	TRBV7-8	TRBD2	-	TGTGCCAGCAGCCAACGACGACTAGCAACCGGGGAGCTGTTTTTT	CASSQRRLATGELFF
TRBJ2-7	TRBV30	TRBD2	-	TGTGCCTGGAGAGAGCCGGGACTAGTGATGCTCGAGCAGTACTTC	CAWREPGLVMLEQYF
TRBJ2-2	TRBV5-1	-	-	TGCGCCAGCAGCGGAGGTCGGAACACCGGGGAGCTGTTTTTT	CASSGGRNTGELFF
TRBJ2-7	TRBV28	TRBD2	-	TGTGCCAGCAGCCCGGGACTAGTCTCCTTCTCCGAGCAGTACTTC	CASSPGLVSFSEQYF
TRBJ2-5	TRBV7-9	TRBD1	few	TGTGCCAGCAGCATGAGACAGGGAGAGACCCAGTACTTC	CASSMRQGETQYF
TRBJ1-1	TRBV5-1	-	-	TGCGCCAGCGTAATAGACGGGGCGAGTGAAGCTTTCTTT	CASVIDGASEAFF
TRBJ1-4	TRBV19	-	-	TGTGCCAGTAGTATTACCGCTGTCGAGGGTGAAAAACTGTTTTTT	CASSITAVEGEKLFF
TRBJ2-7	TRBV5-1	-	-	TGCGCCAGCAGCTTGAGCGGAAAAAGCTCCTACGAGCAGTACTTC	CASSLSGKSSYEQYF
TRBJ2-7	TRBV18	TRBD2	-	TGTGCCAGCTCACCACCGGGACTAGCGGGAACGGCCTACGAGCAGTACTTC	CASSPPGLAGTAYEQYF
TRBJ2-6	TRBV18	TRBD1	-	TGTGCCAGCTCACCAAACAGGGGTGGGGCCAACGTCCTGACTTTC	CASSPNRGGANVLTF
TRBJ2-7	TRBV7-9	-	-	TGTGCCAGCAGCCCCTGGGACGGCTCCTACGAGCAGTACTTC	CASSPWDGSYEQYF
TRBJ2-2	TRBV10-1	-	-	TGCGCCAGCAGACCGACAGGGAACACCGGGGAGCTGTTTTTT	CASRPTGNTGELFF
TRBJ2-3	TRBV21-1	-	-	TGTGCCAGCAGCAGCCGACGCCCGGACGGAGCAGATACGCAGTATTTT	CASSSRRPDGADTQYF
TRBJ2-5	TRBV28	TRBD2	many	TGTGCCAGCAGCCCTACCCGTAAAGCGGGAGGCCCGGTTCCCCAGTACTTC	CASSPTRKAGGPVPQYF